A selection of T cell receptor beta chains follows, all from one sample in a study of control samples from healthy donors and cancer patients. Profiled with immunoSEQ multiplex PCR; TCRdb holds only in-frame clones, not every one. The sample contains under 200,000 clones, roughly 95% of which appear only once. Sequencing was performed on blood. The receptors stem from a woman aged 25 to 39 in good health. Both conserved end residues are part of each CDR3. Each record gives: CDR3 length, V gene, J gene, D gene, clone size, CDR3 DNA, CDR3 protein. A D gene is named only where the DNA matches it firmly. For some rows the clone size is stated as once, few or many, or as a class when expanded; others skip it.

>17|TRBV5-4|TRBJ2-5|TRBD1|.
TGTGCCAGCAGCTTGGGGACAGGGGGATTTCGTCAAGAGACCCAGTACTTC
CASSLGTGGFRQETQYF
>15|TRBV27|TRBJ1-5|TRBD1|.
TGTGCCAGCAGTTTATACAGGGGGCCTAATCAGCCCCAGCATTTT
CASSLYRGPNQPQHF
>17|TRBV9|TRBJ2-2|TRBD1|.
TGTGCCAGCAGCGCCATTTCGAGGACAGGAAACACCGGGGAGCTGTTTTTT
CASSAISRTGNTGELFF
>18|TRBV7-9|TRBJ2-5|.|.
TGTGCCAGCAGCTTAAAGGTCCCCATGATGGGGATCCAAGAGACCCAGTACTTC
CASSLKVPMMGIQETQYF
>18|TRBV4-2|TRBJ1-1|.|few
TGTGCCAGCAGCCAAGAGGTGGGGCAGGGTGTAGTGAACACTGAAGCTTTCTTT
CASSQEVGQGVVNTEAFF
>14|TRBV5-1|TRBJ2-7|TRBD1|.
TGCGCCAGCAGCTTGACCGGGACAGGGGACGAGCAGTACTTC
CASSLTGTGDEQYF
>16|TRBV2|TRBJ1-1|TRBD1|.
TGTGCCTGTTCCGGAGGACAGGGGGCTAAGAACACTGAAGCTTTCTTT
CACSGGQGAKNTEAFF
>14|TRBV6-5|TRBJ1-2|TRBD1|few
TGTGCCAGCAGTAACCGGGACAGGAACTATGGCTACACCTTC
CASSNRDRNYGYTF
>13|TRBV27|TRBJ1-5|.|.
TGTGCCAGCAGTTTAATTGAGAGCGAGCCCCAGCATTTT
CASSLIESEPQHF
>13|TRBV5-1|TRBJ2-2|.|.
TGCGCCAGCAGCTACGACGGGGTCGGGGAGCTGTTTTTT
CASSYDGVGELFF
>17|TRBV19|TRBJ1-1|.|.
TGTGCCAGTAGTATATGGTCGTTGGGGAACATGAACACTGAAGCTTTCTTT
CASSIWSLGNMNTEAFF
>15|TRBV3-1/TRBV3-2|TRBJ2-2|TRBD2|.
TGTGCCAGCAGTCGGACTAGCGGACAATCTGGGGAGCTGTTTTTT
CASSRTSGQSGELFF
>15|TRBV9|TRBJ1-1|.|.
TGTGCCAGCAGCGTAGATTGGGGGCGGGACACTGAAGCTTTCTTT
CASSVDWGRDTEAFF
>12|TRBV7-9|TRBJ1-2|.|.
TGTGCCAGCAGCCTACCGGTGCCGGGCTACACCTTC
CASSLPVPGYTF
>16|TRBV5-6|TRBJ1-2|TRBD1|.
TGTGCCAGCAGCTTGACAGGGGGGGCCCCTAACTATGGCTACACCTTC
CASSLTGGAPNYGYTF
>16|TRBV5-4|TRBJ1-6|TRBD1|.
TGTGCCAGCAGTGAACCGGGACAGGGACTGAATTCACCCCTCCACTTT
CASSEPGQGLNSPLHF
>13|TRBV5-6|TRBJ2-1|TRBD1|once
TGTGCCAGCAGCTGGACAGGGAACAATGAGCAGTTCTTC
CASSWTGNNEQFF
>17|TRBV28|TRBJ2-1|TRBD2|.
TGTGCCAGCAGAGGCCGGACTAGCGGGAGGAGCCCCAATGAGCAGTTCTTC
CASRGRTSGRSPNEQFF
>11|TRBV2|TRBJ2-7|.|once
TGTGCCAGCAGAGTTCCCCTCGAGCAGTACTTC
CASRVPLEQYF
>13|TRBV27|TRBJ2-7|.|.
TGTGCCAGCAGCCCAGAATTTTCCTACGAGCAGTACTTC
CASSPEFSYEQYF
>14|TRBV10-3|TRBJ2-5|TRBD2|.
TGTGCCATCGGACTAGCGGGGCACCAAGAGACCCAGTACTTC
CAIGLAGHQETQYF
>15|TRBV7-9|TRBJ1-4|TRBD1|.
TGTGCCAGCAGCCAGCCAGGGGGAACTAATGAAAAACTGTTTTTT
CASSQPGGTNEKLFF
>15|TRBV4-1|TRBJ2-3|TRBD2|few
TGCGCCAGCAGCCTAAGAGGCGGGGGGGCAGATACGCAGTATTTT
CASSLRGGGADTQYF
>16|TRBV7-3|TRBJ1-4|.|.
TGTGCCAGCAGCTTAAATGGGCGTGCAACTAATGAAAAACTGTTTTTT
CASSLNGRATNEKLFF
>15|TRBV4-1|TRBJ1-1|TRBD1|.
TGCGCCAGCAGCCAGCGACAGGGGACAAACACTGAAGCTTTCTTT
CASSQRQGTNTEAFF
>14|TRBV5-1|TRBJ2-3|.|.
TGCGCCAGCAGCTTGGGTCTTGTCACAGATACGCAGTATTTT
CASSLGLVTDTQYF
>18|TRBV5-8|TRBJ1-2|TRBD1|.
TGTGCCAGCAGCTTGGCCCCCCAGGGGGCGGATTTTCTGTATGGCTACACCTTC
CASSLAPQGADFLYGYTF
>16|TRBV7-9|TRBJ2-3|.|.
TGTGCCAGCAGCTCACCGGGACAAATCGGGGCGGATACGCAGTATTTT
CASSSPGQIGADTQYF
>17|TRBV9|TRBJ1-3|.|once
TGTGCCAGCAGCGTAGGAGGTCTGAAGAGCTCTGGAAACACCATATATTTT
CASSVGGLKSSGNTIYF
>17|TRBV7-2|TRBJ2-2|.|.
TGTGCCAGCAGCTTATGGGGCACAGGGACGAACACCGGGGAGCTGTTTTTT
CASSLWGTGTNTGELFF
>14|TRBV4-1|TRBJ1-2|.|.
TGCGCCAGCAGCCAAGATCACTATAACTATGGCTACACCTTC
CASSQDHYNYGYTF
>15|TRBV4-1|TRBJ2-5|.|.
TGCGCCAGCAGCCAAGATGTCAGGGTCGGAGAGACCCAGTACTTC
CASSQDVRVGETQYF
>13|TRBV11-2|TRBJ2-3|.|.
TGTGCCAGCAGCCCCGAATATCCCGATACGCAGTATTTT
CASSPEYPDTQYF
>13|TRBV30|TRBJ1-1|.|.
TGTGCCTGGGAGGGCAGATCGAACACTGAAGCTTTCTTT
CAWEGRSNTEAFF
>13|TRBV7-2|TRBJ1-2|TRBD1|.
TGTGCCAGCACCTCGGGACAGGGCCGGGGCTACACCTTC
CASTSGQGRGYTF
>15|TRBV28|TRBJ2-5|TRBD2|once
TGTGCCAGCAGCCCTTTTCCCGGGGGGCAAGAGACCCAGTACTTC
CASSPFPGGQETQYF
>14|TRBV10-3|TRBJ2-3|.|.
TGTGCCATCAGGGGCGGGGCGGGGACAGATACGCAGTATTTT
CAIRGGAGTDTQYF
>19|TRBV19|TRBJ2-1|TRBD2|.
TGTGCCAGTAGTAGGGGCCTCTTCCTAGCGGGCAGCTCCTACAATGAGCAGTTCTTC
CASSRGLFLAGSSYNEQFF
>13|TRBV2|TRBJ2-1|.|.
TGTGCCAGCAGTGACCCAGGATACAATGAGCAGTTCTTC
CASSDPGYNEQFF
>15|TRBV3-1/TRBV3-2|TRBJ1-1|.|.
TGTGCCAGCAGCCGGAGGGGCCCGCGGGACACTGAAGCTTTCTTT
CASSRRGPRDTEAFF
>15|TRBV6-6|TRBJ1-5|TRBD1|.
TGTGCCAGCAGTAGGGGACAGGCAGCCCATCAGCCCCAGCATTTT
CASSRGQAAHQPQHF
>13|TRBV10-3|TRBJ2-2|.|.
TGTGCCATCAGTAATCGAGAGACCGGGGAGCTGTTTTTT
CAISNRETGELFF
>15|TRBV6-1|TRBJ1-1|.|.
TGTGCCAGCAGTGAATACACAGGGTCGAACACTGAAGCTTTCTTT
CASSEYTGSNTEAFF
>14|TRBV3-1/TRBV3-2|TRBJ1-2|.|.
TGTGCCAGCAGCCAAGTAGTTGACGGGAGAGGCTACACCTTC
CASSQVVDGRGYTF
>12|TRBV18|TRBJ1-5|.|.
TGTGCCAGCTCGGGCCCGGATCAGCCCCAGCATTTT
CASSGPDQPQHF
>12|TRBV6-5|TRBJ2-4|TRBD2|.
TGTGCCAGCGTCGGAGCGGGATCAGTTCAGTACTTC
CASVGAGSVQYF
>13|TRBV9|TRBJ2-3|.|.
TGTGCCAGCAGCGTAGGGTGGCCAGATACGCAGTATTTT
CASSVGWPDTQYF
>16|TRBV28|TRBJ2-3|.|.
TGTGCCAGCAGGGAGAGCGGTTTTTCTAGCACAGATACGCAGTATTTT
CASRESGFSSTDTQYF
>14|TRBV15|TRBJ2-7|.|.
TGTGCCACCAGCAGAGATCCCAGCTCCTACGAGCAGTACTTC
CATSRDPSSYEQYF
>11|TRBV20-1|TRBJ2-1|TRBD2|.
TGCAGTGCTAGAGACTGGGGACTACTGTTCTTC
CSARDWGLLFF
>13|TRBV11-2|TRBJ2-5|.|.
TGTGCCAGCAGCTTGGATCCGGGGAAGACCCAGTACTTC
CASSLDPGKTQYF
>14|TRBV10-3|TRBJ1-2|.|once
TGTGCCATCAGTGAGTCGGGCTTCTTTTATGGCTACACCTTC
CAISESGFFYGYTF